The clone carrying this T cell receptor beta chain has only a few counts. The antigen is unknown. The CDR3 is 13 amino acids. V gave up 7 bases and J gave up 4 bases, with 11 bases separating them. Generation of TCR beta libraries employed quantitative 5'-RACE incorporating molecular barcodes. TCRdb redid the calling of the 5' RACE reads with MiXCR, one entry per CDR3 protein. In the table there are around 770,000 distinct CDR3 sequences, 15% to 20% of which are singletons. The sample comes from a study of CD8 T cells in ankylosing spondylitis. Study-level points and caveats: Made up of eight highly homologous variants, a TCR beta motif appeared characteristic of ankylosing spondylitis blood. Clones linked with disease were CD8+ and fairly uncommon in the peripheral blood. As reported, disease-linked clones showed significant enrichment in matched ankylosing spondylitis synovial fluid.

The chain is built from TRBV12-3 or TRBV12-4 and TRBJ1-3; the D is unclear. The material sequenced was blood, either unsorted or a sorted T cell fraction (not recorded which). This TCR derives from a male donor with ankylosing spondylitis. The CDR3 loop reads CASIPGKGNTIYF. CDR3 coding DNA: TGTGCCAGCATACCAGGAAAAGGAAACACCATATATTTT.